This TCR beta chain came from a study of long-term antiretroviral therapy in people with HIV. In germline, CDR1 is LNHDA, CDR2 SQIVND (reference sequence). The CDR3 sequence is 14 residues long. V gave up 3 bases and J gave up 6 bases; unmatched junction bases: 6. Overall study results and limits: Pre-ART clonal expansion yielded clones that dominated the repertoire at all time points.

Researchers report immunoSEQ v3.0 was run at survey level. Sequencing targeted about 40,000-55,000 T-cell genomes per sample. Assay used: immunoSEQ multiplex PCR; TCRdb lists only in-frame clones, some missing. The sample includes tens of thousands of clones, around 80% seen only once; the top ten take roughly 8.8%. Turning to this clone: The antigen is undetermined.

The sample consisted of unsorted PBMCs, taken 1.5 years before starting antiretroviral therapy. The V gene is TRBV19, the J gene TRBJ2-7; 9 bases are shared with TRBD2. The receptor comes from a young man with HIV. The chain's CDR3 is CASSMGLATSEQYF. The CDR3 DNA sequence: TGTGCCAGTAGTATGGGACTAGCAACCTCCGAGCAGTACTTC.